The clone carrying this TCR beta chain was picked up many times. The data stem from a study of HIV-infected patients and healthy controls. Study as a whole: After three months of therapy, CD4 counts rose modestly but significantly in 14 of 16 patients.

Around 0.5 ug RNA was reverse transcribed with alpha and beta constant-region primers. Separate chain-specific third strand synthesis with multiplexing indices produced the alpha and beta libraries. TCRdb re-called the 5' RACE reads through MiXCR, storing one row per CDR3 protein. The sample shows some 6,600 distinct CDR3 sequences, about 9.6% of them seen only once. Germline loops: CDR1 SGHRS, CDR2 YFSETQ. The trim removed 4 bases at V and 3 bases at J, leaving 5 bases unmatched. The CDR3 is made up of 17 amino acids. Antiretroviral therapy had run roughly three months, about 14 weeks, before follow-up blood collection. No cell fractionation was done, so the repertoire covers all unsorted peripheral blood T cells.

The source is an adult with HIV infection. The sample in question was blood, obtained during antiretroviral therapy. The chain uses TRBV5-1 and TRBJ1-6, with 12 bases lining up with TRBD1. The CDR3 sequence is CASSPGQGAIYNSPLHF. CDR3 coding DNA: TGCGCCAGCAGCCCGGGACAGGGGGCGATCTATAATTCACCCCTCCACTTT.